This T cell receptor (beta chain) was identified in a study of T cells in Graves' hyperthyroidism and ophthalmopathy (dated by TCRdb to about 2019). About the investigation overall: TCR V-J signatures able to tell the groups apart were searched for in a discovery cohort of 95 or so patients, of whom around 43 had Graves' ophthalmopathy and about 60 had stable Graves' hyperthyroidism. Whether ophthalmopathy could be predicted prospectively was tested in an independent validation cohort made up of about 20 hyperthyroidism patients plus 17 patients who later progressed to ophthalmopathy. After sampling, hyperthyroidism patients received methimazole starting at 30 mg daily, and ophthalmopathy patients received high-dose intravenous methylprednisolone. TCR Vbeta CDR3 sequencing of fewer than 150 peripheral blood samples (43 ophthalmopathy, 75 to 80 hyperthyroidism and approximately 17 progressor patients) is reported in the paper. For training and testing, the roughly 100 patients in the discovery cohort were randomly divided in a 7:3 ratio. In addition, the study compared T-cell repertoires in thyroid tissue and in blood from five or six Graves' hyperthyroidism patients.

TCR beta CDR3 regions were amplified from RNA transcripts. The first round of RT-PCR for the TCR CDR3 was performed with the HTBI primer set and the Qiagen OneStep RT-PCR kit. A second multiplex PCR round built the libraries, followed by size selection and purification. The libraries were sequenced on an Illumina HiSeq2000 using paired-end 100 bp reads. The study's processing was this. SOAPnuke was used to process the raw data, removing reads that contained adapters or uncalled bases, had a mean Phred below 15, or lacked an exact match to the constant primer or identifier. High-quality paired reads were merged with COPE v1.2.5, and unique nucleotide sequences were defined as clonotypes. Clonotypes were aligned to IMGT TRBV, TRBD and TRBJ reference segments using MiTCR v1.1. The analysis included only V-J combinations with a frequency above 0.0001, which together covered approximately 99% of the repertoires. A TCS score was defined as the ratio of F50 (clonal expansion) to E x V (chaos), with BLOSUM62-based TCRdist applied between CDR3 peptides within each V-J. Welch's t-statistics and random forest reduced just over 500 V-J features to fewer than 15, which were used in a naive Bayes classifier (R e1071). Thyroid-blood repertoire similarity was quantified with the Morisita-Horn index. TCRdb cleaned the public reads at Q25 with fastp, built clones with MiXCR and kept in-frame beta chains. Every CDR3 protein is listed once, alongside the most common genes and DNA of its rows. V and J calls and clone size were set by TCRdb, not the authors. The sample has fewer than 750,000 distinct CDR3 sequences on record, under 60% of them singletons. The ten biggest clones cover more than 7.5% of the sample.

The paper's findings and limits, for the study overall: In cross-validation, a model built on a 13 V-J signature told ophthalmopathy apart from stable hyperthyroidism with 85% to 90% sensitivity and roughly 81% specificity, and in testing the same model reached 80%/75%. During validation, the model predicted progression to ophthalmopathy a median of approximately six months ahead of onset, with more than 55% sensitivity and under 85% specificity. Most expanded thyroid clonotypes (frequency above 0.001) were also detected in blood, suggesting blood repertoires may reflect thyroid immune responses. No statistical method was used to set the sample size in advance, and investigators knew the group allocation.

This clonotype was counted ten times or more. Which antigen it targets is not known. There are no base qualities to consult, and no much larger clone falls within one base. A patient counted as having stable Graves' hyperthyroidism if no progression to ophthalmopathy occurred over 18 months of follow-up. Hyperthyroidism patients were newly diagnosed, had a disease duration of under 2 months, and were aged 18 to 65 years. The study excluded patients with uncontrolled infections, other autoimmune diseases, pregnancy or lactation. Diagnoses were based on clinical symptoms, serum thyroxine and TRAb, thyroid ultrasound and orbital computed tomography. Total RNA was extracted with Trizol reagent, and quality was checked on an Agilent 2100 Bioanalyzer. V sheds 3 bases and J sheds 7 bases, leaving 15 bases between their ends. From the germline V gene, CDR1 is LGHNA and CDR2 is YNFKEQ. Spanning cysteine to phenylalanine, the CDR3 consists of 14 amino acids. Kept here is only the CDR3 DNA, which spans 42 bases and is read in frame from base 1.

The receptor was isolated from a woman between 18 and 29 years old with Graves' hyperthyroidism. The source material was peripheral blood or thyroid tissue (not recorded which). Rearrangement joined TRBV4-2 to TRBJ1-2; confidence is insufficient to name the D gene. The CDR3 region reads CASSQTMRRGGYTF. The DNA reads as follows: TGTGCCAGCAGCCAGACTATGAGGCGGGGTGGCTACACCTTC.